This is a list of T cell receptor beta chains from one sample in a study of shared clonotypes between healthy human individuals. Sequencing was performed with immunoSEQ multiplex PCR; in TCRdb, only in-frame clones are kept and a portion is missing. The sample includes some 96,000 clones, about half seen only once; the top ten take about 16%. Sequenced sample: PBMCs. The receptors were sampled from a middle-aged woman in good health. Some clones in this sample may be carry-over from other donors' samples. CDR3s include the opening cysteine and the closing phenylalanine or tryptophan.

j_call: TRBJ2-7
v_call: TRBV4-1
cdr3_aa: CASSRSETYEQYF

j_call: TRBJ2-3
v_call: TRBV28
cdr3_aa: CASSLPNGGWGTDTQYF

j_call: .
v_call: TRBV7-9
cdr3_aa: CASSLAPDGPYEQYF

j_call: TRBJ2-7
v_call: TRBV5-1
cdr3_aa: CASSSLAGGRKEQYF

j_call: TRBJ2-2
v_call: TRBV29-1
cdr3_aa: CSVNRGGTGELFF

j_call: TRBJ2-7
v_call: TRBV6-5
cdr3_aa: CASSSFGQGAYEQYF

j_call: TRBJ1-2
v_call: TRBV7-9
cdr3_aa: CASSKAGGPPDSYTF

j_call: TRBJ1-5
v_call: TRBV30
cdr3_aa: CAWSRYIGERGQPQHF

j_call: TRBJ2-1
v_call: TRBV6-5
cdr3_aa: CASSGSATSNNEQFF

j_call: TRBJ2-6
v_call: TRBV5-8
cdr3_aa: CASSLGTGESGANVLTF

j_call: .
v_call: TRBV5-5
cdr3_aa: CASRRADLSYEQYF

j_call: TRBJ2-2
v_call: TRBV30
cdr3_aa: CASLGVNAGELFF

j_call: TRBJ2-5
v_call: TRBV5-6
cdr3_aa: CASTMAGAWETQYF

j_call: TRBJ2-7
v_call: TRBV7-8
cdr3_aa: CASSLGGGRGGEQYF

j_call: .
v_call: TRBV5-1
cdr3_aa: CASSLATDSYEQYF

j_call: TRBJ2-7
v_call: TRBV7-9
cdr3_aa: CASSWTSGEQYF

j_call: TRBJ2-7
v_call: TRBV27
cdr3_aa: CASPGTSSAPYEQYF

j_call: TRBJ2-1
v_call: TRBV6-4
cdr3_aa: CASSDGDSGGNEQFF

j_call: TRBJ1-2
v_call: TRBV7-3
cdr3_aa: CASSLDGDYGYTF

j_call: TRBJ2-1
v_call: TRBV30
cdr3_aa: CAWRAAGEYEQFF

j_call: TRBJ1-1
v_call: TRBV4-1
cdr3_aa: CASKGNTEAFF

j_call: TRBJ2-7
v_call: TRBV21-1
cdr3_aa: CASSRRGFSYYEQYF

j_call: TRBJ2-7
v_call: TRBV28
cdr3_aa: CASSLGVAAYEQYF

j_call: TRBJ2-1
v_call: TRBV7-3
cdr3_aa: CASSLMLGEQFF

j_call: TRBJ1-2
v_call: TRBV2
cdr3_aa: CASSELQTINYGYTF

j_call: TRBJ1-2
v_call: TRBV19
cdr3_aa: CASSIVRDRTYGYTF

j_call: TRBJ2-5
v_call: TRBV18
cdr3_aa: CASSHINNNRDTAQYF